This TCR beta chain was sequenced for a study of blood T cells in healthy people across ages. The use of a sample-barcoded 5' primer and a J-beta primer mix characterized a second PCR of roughly 6 to 11 cycles. One entry per CDR3 protein, called by TCRdb with MiXCR from the 5' RACE reads. The sample carries 1,100,000 or so distinct CDR3 sequences, 35% to 55% recorded once. The germline gives CDR1 SGHRS, CDR2 YFSETQ. V was clipped by 3 bases and J by 5 bases, with 17 bases between them. This CDR3 contains 16 residues. This chain connects TRBV5-1 to TRBJ2-2; a weak D match, TRBD2 (5 bases). The source material was blood. This receptor was obtained from a woman aged 55-70 years in good health. CDR3 sequence: CASSSLGKLGTGELFF. DNA for the CDR3: TGCGCCAGCAGCTCCTTAGGGAAACTAGGGACCGGGGAGCTGTTTTTT.